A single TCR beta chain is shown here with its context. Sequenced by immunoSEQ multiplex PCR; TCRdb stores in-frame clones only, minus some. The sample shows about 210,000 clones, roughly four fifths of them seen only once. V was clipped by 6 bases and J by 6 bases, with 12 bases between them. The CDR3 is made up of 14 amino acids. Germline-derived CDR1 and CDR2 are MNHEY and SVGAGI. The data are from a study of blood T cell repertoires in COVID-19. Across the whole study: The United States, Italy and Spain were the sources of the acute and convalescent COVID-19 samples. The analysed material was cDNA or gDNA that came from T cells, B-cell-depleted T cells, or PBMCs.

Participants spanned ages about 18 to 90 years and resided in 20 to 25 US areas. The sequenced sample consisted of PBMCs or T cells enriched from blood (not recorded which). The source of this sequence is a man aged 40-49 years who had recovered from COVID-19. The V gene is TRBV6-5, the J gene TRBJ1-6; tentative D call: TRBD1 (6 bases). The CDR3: CASSRTVGNSPLHF. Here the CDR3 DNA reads TGTGCCAGCAGCAGGACAGTGGGTAATTCACCCCTCCACTTT.